The T cell receptor (beta chain) described here comes from a study of cytomegalovirus exposure and HLA in healthy donors. Study details: Some 85 million unique TCRs from HLA-typed donors were held in an early data release.

The junction had 10 bases not matched to a gene; V was cut back by 2 bases and J by 6 bases. The CDR3 sequence is 16 residues long. In germline, CDR1 is KGHSH, CDR2 LQKENI. The PCR ran on 60 Vbeta and 13 Jbeta primers. Sequencing used immunoSEQ multiplex PCR; TCRdb keeps in-frame clones, though not all of them. The profile covers about 100,000 clones, with 76% appearing a single time and approximately 4% taken by the ten largest. What was sequenced was PBMCs. The clonotype comes from a middle-aged man in good health and CMV-seronegative. V usage is TRBV18 and J usage is TRBJ2-7, with TRBD2 identical over 10 bases. The DNA for the CDR3 is TGTGCCAGCTCACCATACGGGAGCGGGGGGGCCGGCGAGCAGTACTTC. This codes for CASSPYGSGGAGEQYF.